This T cell receptor beta chain comes out of a study of shared clonotypes between healthy human individuals. Study context: Each donor contributed plates that comprised three CD4 naive, three CD4 memory, two CD8 naive and one CD8 memory. Study-level points and caveats: Shared clonotypes across all four donors exceeded non-shared ones in generation probability. Tissue TCR repertoires likely differ from these blood-only repertoires.

Regarding this clone: Its antigen is not known.

Sequencing used immunoSEQ multiplex PCR; TCRdb keeps in-frame clones, though not all of them. The sample lists around 990,000 clones, approximately 80% occurring once. The CDR3 loop spans 14 amino acids. The V gene's germline CDR1 is WNHNN and CDR2 SYGVQD (reference sequence). V was shortened by 9 bases and J by 1 base, with 10 bases between the two germline ends. This chain links TRBV10-1 with TRBJ2-6; D remains unclear. Material for sequencing was memory CD4+ T cells from PBMCs. Subset specified: CD45RA-negative fraction. The source is a man aged 18 to 35 in good health. Some clones in this sample may be carry-over from other donors' samples. CDR3 nucleotides: TGCGCCAGAAAATGGGGATCTGGGGCCAACGTCCTGACTTTC. Amino acids: CARKWGSGANVLTF.